Here is one T cell receptor (beta chain) with its context. This entry comes from a study of blood T cell repertoires in COVID-19. The repertoire was sequenced with immunoSEQ multiplex PCR; TCRdb's copy has only in-frame clones and lacks some. The table records around 260,000 clones, roughly 90% of them present only once. This CDR3 has 19 residues. Germline CDR1 reads LNHDA; CDR2 reads SQIVND (reference sequence). V was shortened by 0 bases and J by 1 base, with 20 bases between the two germline ends. The specimen sequenced was peripheral blood. The sequence derives from a human donor in a cohort sampled during active COVID-19. This chain links TRBV19 with TRBJ2-3, with D maybe TRBD2 (7 bases). DNA of the CDR3: TGTGCCAGTAGTATAGATCAAGGATCGGTCGGGGGGCGCACAGATACGCAGTATTTT. Translating gives CASSIDQGSVGGRTDTQYF.